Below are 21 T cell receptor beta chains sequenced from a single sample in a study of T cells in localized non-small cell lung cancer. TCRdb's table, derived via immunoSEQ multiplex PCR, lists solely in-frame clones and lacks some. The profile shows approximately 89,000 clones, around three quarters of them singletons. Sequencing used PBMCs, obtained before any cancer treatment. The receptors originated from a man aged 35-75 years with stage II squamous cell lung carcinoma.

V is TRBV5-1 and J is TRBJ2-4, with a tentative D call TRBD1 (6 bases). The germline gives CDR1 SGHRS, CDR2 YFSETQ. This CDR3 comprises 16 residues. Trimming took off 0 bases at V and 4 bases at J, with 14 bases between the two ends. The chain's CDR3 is CASSLAPLGTKNIQYF. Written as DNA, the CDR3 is TGCGCCAGCAGCTTGGCCCCACTAGGGACAAAAAACATTCAGTACTTC. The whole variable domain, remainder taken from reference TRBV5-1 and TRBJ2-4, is KAGVTQTPRYLIKTRGQQVTLSCSPISGHRSVSWYQQTPGQGLQFLFEYFSETQRNKGNFPGRFSGRQFSNSRSEMNVSTLELGDSALYLCASSLAPLGTKNIQYFGAGTRLSVL.

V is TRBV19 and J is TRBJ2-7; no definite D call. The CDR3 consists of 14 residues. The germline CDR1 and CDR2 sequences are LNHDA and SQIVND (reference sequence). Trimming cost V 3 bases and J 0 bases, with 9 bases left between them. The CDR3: CASSIATPSYEQYF. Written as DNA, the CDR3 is TGTGCCAGTAGTATCGCGACTCCCTCCTACGAGCAGTACTTC.

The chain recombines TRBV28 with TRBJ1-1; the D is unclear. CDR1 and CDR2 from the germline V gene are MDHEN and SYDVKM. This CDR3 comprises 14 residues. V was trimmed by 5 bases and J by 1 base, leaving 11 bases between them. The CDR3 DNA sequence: TGTGCCAGCAGTCAGTCTCTCTGGAACACTGAAGCTTTCTTT. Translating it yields CASSQSLWNTEAFF.

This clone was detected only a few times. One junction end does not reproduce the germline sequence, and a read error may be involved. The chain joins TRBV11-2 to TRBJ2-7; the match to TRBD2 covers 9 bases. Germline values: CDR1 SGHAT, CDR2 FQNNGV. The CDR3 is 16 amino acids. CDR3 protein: CASTLTLGGGAYEQYF. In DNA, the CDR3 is TGTGCCAGCACCCTTACCCTTGGCGGGGGGGCCTATGAGCAGTACTTC. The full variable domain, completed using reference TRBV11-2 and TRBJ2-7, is EAGVAQSPRYKIIEKRQSVAFWCNPISGHATLYWYQQILGQGPKLLIQFQNNGVVDDSQLPKDRFSAERLKGVDSTLKIQPAKLEDSAVYLCASTLTLGGGAYEQYFGPGTRLTVT.

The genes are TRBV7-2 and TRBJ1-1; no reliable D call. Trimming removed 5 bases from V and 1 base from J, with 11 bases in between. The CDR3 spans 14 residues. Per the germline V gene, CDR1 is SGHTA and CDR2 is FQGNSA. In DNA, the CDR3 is TGTGCCAGCAGCCGGAACGCACAGAACACTGAAGCTTTCTTT. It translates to CASSRNAQNTEAFF.

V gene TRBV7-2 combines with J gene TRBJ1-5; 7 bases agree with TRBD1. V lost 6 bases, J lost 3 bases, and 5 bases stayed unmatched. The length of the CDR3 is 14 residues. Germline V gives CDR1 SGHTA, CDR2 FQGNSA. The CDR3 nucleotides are TGTGCCAGCAGGCAGGGACAGCACAATCAGCCCCAGCATTTT. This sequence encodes CASRQGQHNQPQHF.

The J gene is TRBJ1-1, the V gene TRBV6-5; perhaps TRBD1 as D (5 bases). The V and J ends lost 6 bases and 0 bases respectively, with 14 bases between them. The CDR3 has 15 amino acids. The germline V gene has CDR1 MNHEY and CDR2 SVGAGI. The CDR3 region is CASRDSSLLNTEAFF. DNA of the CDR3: TGTGCCAGCAGAGACAGCAGTCTGCTGAACACTGAAGCTTTCTTT.

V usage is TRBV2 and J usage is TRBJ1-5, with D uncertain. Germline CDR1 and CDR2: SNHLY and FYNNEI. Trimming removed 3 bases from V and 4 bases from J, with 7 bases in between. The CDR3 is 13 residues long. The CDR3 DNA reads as TGTGCCAGCAGTGAGTGGGAGAATCAGCCCCAGCATTTT. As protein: CASSEWENQPQHF.

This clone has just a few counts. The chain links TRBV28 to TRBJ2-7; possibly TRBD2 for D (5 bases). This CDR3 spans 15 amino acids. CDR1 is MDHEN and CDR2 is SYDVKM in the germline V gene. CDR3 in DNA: TGTGTGGCTAGCAGCCGCTATAACAGTCGGTACGAGCAGTACTTC. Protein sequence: CVASSRYNSRYEQYF. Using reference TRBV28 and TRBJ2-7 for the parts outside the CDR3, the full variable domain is DVKVTQSSRYLVKRTGEKVFLECVQDMDHENMFWYRQDPGLGLRLIYFSYDVKMKEKGDIPEGYSVSREKKERFSLILESASTNQTSMYLCVASSRYNSRYEQYFGPGTRLTVT.

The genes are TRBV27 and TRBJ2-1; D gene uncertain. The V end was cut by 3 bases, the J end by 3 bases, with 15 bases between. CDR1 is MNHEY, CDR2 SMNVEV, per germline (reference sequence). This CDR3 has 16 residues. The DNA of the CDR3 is TGTGCCAGCAGTTTGATAAGTAGGTCAAACTACAATGAGCAGTTCTTC. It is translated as CASSLISRSNYNEQFF.

The DNA of the CDR3 is TGCGCCAGCTTAGCGGGAGCGGACACCGGGGAGCTGTTTTTT. Translated, it gives CASLAGADTGELFF. The chain is built from TRBV5-1 and TRBJ2-2, with 9 bases aligning to TRBD2. The germline V gene encodes CDR1 SGHRS and CDR2 YFSETQ. The CDR3 is 14 amino acids. V shed 7 bases, J shed 3 bases, and the junction held 4 bases outside the gene matches.

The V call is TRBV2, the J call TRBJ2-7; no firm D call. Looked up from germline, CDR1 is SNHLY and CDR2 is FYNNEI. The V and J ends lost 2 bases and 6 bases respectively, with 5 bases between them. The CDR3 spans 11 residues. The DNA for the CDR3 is TGTGCCAGCAGTGAAAACCGCGAGCAGTACTTC. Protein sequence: CASSENREQYF.

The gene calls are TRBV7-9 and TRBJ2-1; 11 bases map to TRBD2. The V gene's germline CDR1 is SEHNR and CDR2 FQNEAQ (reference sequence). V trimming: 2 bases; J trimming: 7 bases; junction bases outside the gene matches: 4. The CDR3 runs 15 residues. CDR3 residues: CASSLIAGGSNEQFF. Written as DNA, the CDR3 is TGTGCCAGCAGCTTAATAGCGGGAGGGTCAAATGAGCAGTTCTTC.

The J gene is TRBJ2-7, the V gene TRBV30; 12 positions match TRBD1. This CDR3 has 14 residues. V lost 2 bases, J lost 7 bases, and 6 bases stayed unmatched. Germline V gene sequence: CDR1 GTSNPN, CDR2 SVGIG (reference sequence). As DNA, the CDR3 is TGTGCCTGGAGTTCGGGACAGGGGGCTGTAGAGCAGTACTTC. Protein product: CAWSSGQGAVEQYF.

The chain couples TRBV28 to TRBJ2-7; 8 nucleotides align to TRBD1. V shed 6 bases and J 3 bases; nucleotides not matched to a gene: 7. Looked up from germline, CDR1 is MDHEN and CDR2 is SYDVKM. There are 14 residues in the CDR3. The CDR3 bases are TGTGCCAGCAGCGGACAGGGACGAGTCTACGAGCAGTACTTC. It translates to CASSGQGRVYEQYF.

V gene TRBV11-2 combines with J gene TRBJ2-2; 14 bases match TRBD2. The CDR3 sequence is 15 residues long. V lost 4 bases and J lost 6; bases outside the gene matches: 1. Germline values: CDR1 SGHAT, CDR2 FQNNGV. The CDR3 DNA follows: TGTGCCAGCAGCTCGGGACTAGCGGGAGCCGGGGAGCTGTTTTTT. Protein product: CASSSGLAGAGELFF.

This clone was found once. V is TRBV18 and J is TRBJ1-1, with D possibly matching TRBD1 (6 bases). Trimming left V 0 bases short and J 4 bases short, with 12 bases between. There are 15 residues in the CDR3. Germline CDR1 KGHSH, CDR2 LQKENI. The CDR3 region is CASSPPQGTTTEAFF. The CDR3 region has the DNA TGTGCCAGCTCACCACCCCAGGGGACGACCACTGAAGCTTTCTTT.

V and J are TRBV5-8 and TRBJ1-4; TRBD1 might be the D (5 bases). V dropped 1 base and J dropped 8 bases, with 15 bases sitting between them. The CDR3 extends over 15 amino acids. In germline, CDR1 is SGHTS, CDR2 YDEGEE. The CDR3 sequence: CASSLLVGDGEKLFF. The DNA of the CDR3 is TGTGCCAGCAGCTTGCTTGTAGGGGACGGCGAAAAACTGTTTTTT. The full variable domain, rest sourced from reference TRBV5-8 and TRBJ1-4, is EAGVTQSPTHLIKTRGQQATLRCSPISGHTSVYWYQQALGLGLQFLLWYDEGEERNRGNFPPRFSGRQFPNYSSELNVNALELEDSALYLCASSLLVGDGEKLFFGSGTQLSVL.

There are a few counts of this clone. CDR3 sequence: CASTKNRGTYEQYF. The CDR3 DNA follows: TGTGCCAGCACCAAAAATAGGGGGACCTACGAGCAGTACTTC. This chain connects TRBV6-5 to TRBJ2-7, with D possibly being TRBD1 (6 bases). Germline V gives CDR1 MNHEY, CDR2 SVGAGI. The CDR3 sequence is 14 residues long. The V and J ends lost 7 bases and 2 bases respectively, with 15 bases between them.

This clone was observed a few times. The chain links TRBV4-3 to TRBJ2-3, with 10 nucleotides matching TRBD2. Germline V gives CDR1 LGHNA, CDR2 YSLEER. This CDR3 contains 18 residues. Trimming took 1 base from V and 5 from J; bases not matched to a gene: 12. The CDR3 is CASSQVTGTSVFQDTQYF. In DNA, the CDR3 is TGCGCCAGCAGCCAAGTTACCGGGACTAGCGTCTTCCAAGATACGCAGTATTTT.

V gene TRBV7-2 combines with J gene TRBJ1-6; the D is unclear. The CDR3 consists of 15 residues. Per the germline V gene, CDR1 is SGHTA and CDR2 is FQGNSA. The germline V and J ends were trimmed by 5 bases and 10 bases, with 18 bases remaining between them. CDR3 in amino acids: CASSLIFGSRSPLHF. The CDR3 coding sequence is TGTGCCAGCAGCCTAATATTCGGTTCGCGCTCACCCCTCCACTTT.